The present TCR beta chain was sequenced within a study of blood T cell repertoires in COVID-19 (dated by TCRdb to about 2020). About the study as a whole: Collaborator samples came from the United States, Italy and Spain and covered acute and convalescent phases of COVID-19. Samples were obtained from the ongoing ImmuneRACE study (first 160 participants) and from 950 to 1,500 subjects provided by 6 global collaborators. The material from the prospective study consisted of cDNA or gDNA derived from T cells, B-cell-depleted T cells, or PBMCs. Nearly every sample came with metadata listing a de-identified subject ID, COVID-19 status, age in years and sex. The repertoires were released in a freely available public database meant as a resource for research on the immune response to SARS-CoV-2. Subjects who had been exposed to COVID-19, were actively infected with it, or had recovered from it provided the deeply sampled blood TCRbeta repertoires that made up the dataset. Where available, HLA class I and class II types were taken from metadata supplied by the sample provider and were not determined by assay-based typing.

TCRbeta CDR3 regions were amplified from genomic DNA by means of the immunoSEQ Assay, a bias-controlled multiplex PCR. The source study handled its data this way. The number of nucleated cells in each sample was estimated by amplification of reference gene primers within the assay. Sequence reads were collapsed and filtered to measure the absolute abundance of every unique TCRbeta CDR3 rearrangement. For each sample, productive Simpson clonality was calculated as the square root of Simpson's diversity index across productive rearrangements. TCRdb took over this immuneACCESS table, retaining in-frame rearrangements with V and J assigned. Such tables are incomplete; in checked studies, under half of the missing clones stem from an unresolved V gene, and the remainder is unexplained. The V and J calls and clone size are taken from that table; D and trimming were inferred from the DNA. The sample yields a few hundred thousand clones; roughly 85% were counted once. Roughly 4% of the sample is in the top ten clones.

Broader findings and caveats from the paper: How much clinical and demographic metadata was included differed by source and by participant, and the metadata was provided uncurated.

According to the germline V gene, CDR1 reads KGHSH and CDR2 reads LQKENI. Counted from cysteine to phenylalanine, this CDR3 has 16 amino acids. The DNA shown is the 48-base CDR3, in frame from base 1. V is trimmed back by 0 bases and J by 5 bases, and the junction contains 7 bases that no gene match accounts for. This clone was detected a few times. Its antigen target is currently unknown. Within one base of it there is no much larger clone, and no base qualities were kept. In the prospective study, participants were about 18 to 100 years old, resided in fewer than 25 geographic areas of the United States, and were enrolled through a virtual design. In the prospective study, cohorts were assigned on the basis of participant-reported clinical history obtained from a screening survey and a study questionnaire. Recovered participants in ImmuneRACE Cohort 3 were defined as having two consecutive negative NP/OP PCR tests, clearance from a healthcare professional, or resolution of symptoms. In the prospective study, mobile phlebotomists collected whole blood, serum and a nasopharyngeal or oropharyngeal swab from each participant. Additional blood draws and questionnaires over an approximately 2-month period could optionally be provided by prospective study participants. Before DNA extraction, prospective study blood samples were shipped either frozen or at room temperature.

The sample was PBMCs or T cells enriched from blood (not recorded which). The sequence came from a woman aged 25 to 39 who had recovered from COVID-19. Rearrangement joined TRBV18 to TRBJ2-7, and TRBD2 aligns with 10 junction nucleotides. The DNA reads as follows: TGTGCCAGCTCACCACCTGGCCTAGCGGGGGTCAACGAGCAGTACTTC. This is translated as CASSPPGLAGVNEQYF.